The 16 T cell receptor beta chains below were found in one sample sequenced in a study of CD8 T cells in ankylosing spondylitis. TCRdb recomputed calls from the 5' RACE reads with MiXCR, one row per CDR3 protein. The sample lists some 130,000 distinct CDR3 sequences; 15% to 20% were seen once. These receptors' targets are unknown. Study outcomes and limitations: The study identified a TCR beta motif of several highly homologous variants that appeared characteristic of ankylosing spondylitis blood.

The specimen sequenced was blood, either unsorted or a sorted T cell fraction (not recorded which). The source is a male donor with ankylosing spondylitis.

This clonotype was counted a few times. V gene TRBV6-5 combines with J gene TRBJ1-2; no reliable D call. CDR1 and CDR2 (germline): MNHEY, SVGAGI. The CDR3 runs 14 residues. V lost 0 bases and J lost 0, with 5 bases in between. In DNA form, the CDR3 reads TGTGCCAGCAGTTACTCGGGGACTAACTATGGCTACACCTTC. It codes for CASSYSGTNYGYTF.

V gene TRBV12-5 combines with J gene TRBJ2-2; TRBD2 is a possible D gene (6 bases). CDR1 and CDR2 from the germline V gene are LGHNT and FRNRAP. The CDR3 sequence is 15 residues long. Deletions cut 10 bases from V and 1 base from J, with 16 bases between. The CDR3 protein is CAKHPPGGNTGELFF. CDR3 sequence (DNA): TGTGCTAAACATCCCCCCGGGGGGAACACCGGGGAGCTGTTTTTT.

This clonotype was recorded at least ten times. The chain links TRBV3-1 to TRBJ1-1; TRBD1 is a possible D gene (6 bases). Germline assignment: CDR1 LGHDT and CDR2 YNNKEL (reference sequence). V was clipped by 0 bases and J by 6 bases, with 14 bases between them. The CDR3 totals 15 residues. CDR3 in amino acids: CASSQEEGRGPEAFF. As DNA, the CDR3 is TGTGCCAGCAGCCAAGAGGAAGGCAGGGGACCTGAAGCTTTCTTT.

The J gene is TRBJ2-5, the V gene TRBV5-1; 9 bases are shared with TRBD2. This CDR3 spans 15 amino acids. The junction had 2 bases not matched to a gene; V was cut back by 0 bases and J by 2 bases. Per germline, CDR1 SGHRS and CDR2 YFSETQ. The CDR3 bases are TGCGCCAGCAGCTTGGGGGGACTAGCTCAAGAGACCCAGTACTTC. As protein: CASSLGGLAQETQYF. The whole variable domain, filled in from reference TRBV5-1 and TRBJ2-5, reads KAGVTQTPRYLIKTRGQQVTLSCSPISGHRSVSWYQQTPGQGLQFLFEYFSETQRNKGNFPGRFSGRQFSNSRSEMNVSTLELGDSALYLCASSLGGLAQETQYFGPGTRLLVL.

The chain uses TRBV7-6 and TRBJ2-7, with 11 positions matching TRBD2. With V trimmed by 5 bases and J by 2 bases, 2 bases remained unmatched. Germline CDR1 is SGHVS and CDR2 is FNYEAQ. The CDR3 is made up of 14 amino acids. CDR3 sequence (DNA): TGTGCCAGCAGCAGACTAGCGGGACCCTACGAGCAGTACTTC. It codes for CASSRLAGPYEQYF. Full variable domain (remainder filled in from reference TRBV7-6 and TRBJ2-7): GAGVSQSPRYKVTKRGQDVALRCDPISGHVSLYWYRQALGQGPEFLTYFNYEAQQDKSGLPNDRFSAERPEGSISTLTIQRTEQRDSAMYRCASSRLAGPYEQYFGPGTRLTVT.

This clonotype was counted a few times. The chain is built from TRBV7-2 and TRBJ2-7; D possibly corresponds to TRBD2 (6 bases). Trimming cost V 3 bases and J 5 bases, with 14 bases left between them. Germline V gene data show CDR1 as SGHTA and CDR2 as FQGNSA. CDR3 size: 14 residues. CDR3 loop: CASSFPGGIDEQYF. In DNA form, the CDR3 reads TGTGCCAGCAGCTTTCCCGGGGGAATCGACGAGCAGTACTTC.

The chain employs TRBV9 and TRBJ1-1; possibly TRBD1 for D (5 bases). V lost 3 bases to trimming and J lost 5 bases, with 20 bases between them. The length of the CDR3 is 16 residues. Germline CDR1 reads SGDLS; CDR2 reads YYNGEE. The CDR3 region is CASSDRLSGLGTEAFF. DNA for the CDR3: TGTGCCAGCAGCGACCGGCTATCAGGGTTAGGAACTGAAGCTTTCTTT.

This clonotype was found a few times. The J gene is TRBJ1-1, the V gene TRBV29-1, with no clear D. The CDR3 is 10 residues long. The germline V gene has CDR1 SQVTM and CDR2 ANQGSEA. The ends were cut back, 4 bases at V and 4 bases at J, with 4 bases in the middle. Here the CDR3 DNA reads TGCAGCGTTGGGGGCACTGAAGCTTTCTTT. Translating it yields CSVGGTEAFF.

The chain joins TRBV25-1 to TRBJ2-5; the D is unclear. With 2 bases removed from V and 4 bases from J, the gap between germline ends came to 5 bases. The CDR3 length is 12 residues. The germline CDR1 and CDR2 sequences are MGHDK and SYGVNS. CDR3 amino acids: CASSELIETQYF. CDR3 DNA: TGTGCCAGCAGTGAACTAATAGAGACCCAGTACTTC. The whole variable domain, filled in from reference TRBV25-1 and TRBJ2-5, reads EADIYQTPRYLVIGTGKKITLECSQTMGHDKMYWYQQDPGMELHLIHYSYGVNSTEKGDLSSESTVSRIRTEHFPLTLESARPSHTSQYLCASSELIETQYFGPGTRLLVL.

The chain is built from TRBV7-2 and TRBJ1-4; 7 nucleotides match TRBD1. Unmatched junction bases numbered 9, after V lost 5 bases and J lost 9 bases. Germline V gene sequence: CDR1 SGHTA, CDR2 FQGNSA. The CDR3 is 14 amino acids. In nucleotides, the CDR3 is TGTGCCAGCAGCCTGGGACAGACCGATCAAAAACTGTTTTTT. Encoded protein: CASSLGQTDQKLFF.

This clonotype was observed a handful of times. The chain uses TRBV4-1 and TRBJ1-2, with D possibly being TRBD1 (5 bases). The CDR3 has 15 residues. Trimming removed 0 bases at V and 8 bases at J, with 16 bases between. Germline-derived CDR1 and CDR2 are MGHRA and YSYEKL. The CDR3 sequence is CASSQEDGSGNGYTF. The CDR3 DNA follows: TGCGCCAGCAGCCAAGAAGATGGGTCAGGGAACGGCTACACCTTC.

The chain recombines TRBV27 with TRBJ2-1; D is unresolved. Germline lookup yields CDR1 MNHEY and CDR2 SMNVEV (reference sequence). The CDR3 has 13 amino acids. Deletions cut 7 bases from V and 6 bases from J, with 13 bases between. Here the CDR3 reads CASTLGRSNEQFF. For the CDR3, the DNA is TGTGCCAGCACCCTGGGAAGGTCCAATGAGCAGTTCTTC.

A few counts support this clonotype. The chain employs TRBV12-3 or TRBV12-4 and TRBJ2-7; D is perhaps TRBD1 (6 bases). Trimming cost V 4 bases and J 6 bases, with 13 bases left between them. This CDR3 is built from 13 residues. CDR3 bases: TGTGCCAGCAGTTCCAGACAGGCGCGCGAGCAGTACTTC. This encodes CASSSRQAREQYF.

This clonotype has only a few counts. V gene TRBV11-2 combines with J gene TRBJ2-3; D is uncertain. This CDR3 spans 14 amino acids. V was clipped by 0 bases and J by 2 bases, with 6 bases between them. Germline-derived CDR1 and CDR2 are SGHAT and FQNNGV. The CDR3 spells CASSLDFFTDTQYF. Written as DNA, the CDR3 is TGTGCCAGCAGCTTAGACTTCTTCACAGATACGCAGTATTTT.

The chain couples TRBV2 to TRBJ1-3; D call uncertain. CDR1 SNHLY and CDR2 FYNNEI come from the germline V gene. The CDR3 loop spans 11 amino acids. Trimming shortened V by 7 bases and J by 6 bases, and 7 bases separated the two germline ends. This chain's CDR3 is CASNLENTIYF. The CDR3 bases are TGTGCCAGCAATCTCGAAAACACCATATATTTT.

This chain links TRBV7-9 with TRBJ2-5, with D perhaps matching TRBD2 (5 bases). Germline-derived CDR1 and CDR2 are SEHNR and FQNEAQ (reference sequence). V was pared by 1 base and J by 4 bases, with 13 bases between. This CDR3 has 15 residues. The CDR3 coding sequence is TGTGCCAGCAGCTTAGTCGCTAGCAGCGGAGAGACCCAGTACTTC. Translating it yields CASSLVASSGETQYF.